What follows are 27 T cell receptor beta chains derived from one specimen sequenced in a study of cytomegalovirus exposure and HLA in healthy donors. Both 60 Vbeta primers and 13 Jbeta primers went into the PCR. Sequenced by immunoSEQ multiplex PCR; TCRdb stores in-frame clones only, minus some. This sample has 150,000 or so clones, with roughly 85% found just once. Specimen: PBMCs. The receptors originated from a man aged 18 to 35 in good health and CMV-seropositive.

The chain has TRBV14 and TRBJ1-2; 8 positions agree with TRBD1. This CDR3 region has 16 residues. The V gene end was trimmed by 3 bases and the J gene end by 4 bases; junction bases not matched to a gene: 10. Germline V CDR1 and CDR2: SGHDN, FVKESK. CDR3 nucleotide sequence: TGTGCCAGCAGCCAGAGTGGACAGGGCCCCGTCTATGGCTACACCTTC. It specifies CASSQSGQGPVYGYTF.

In this sample, this clone turned up once. The chain uses TRBV9 and TRBJ2-3, with 7 bases lining up with TRBD2. The CDR3 loop spans 15 amino acids. Germline V gene data show CDR1 as SGDLS and CDR2 as YYNGEE. With 4 bases clipped from V and 0 bases from J, the junction kept 5 bases outside the gene matches. DNA for the CDR3: TGTGCCAGCAGCTCCCCGGGGGGTAGCACAGATACGCAGTATTTT. Protein sequence: CASSSPGGSTDTQYF.

A word on this clone: Other DNA sequences from this sample encode an identical CDR3 as well. The CDR3 loop reads CASSGQMNTEAFF. CDR3 DNA: TGTGCCAGTAGTGGGCAGATGAACACTGAAGCTTTCTTT. V usage is TRBV19 and J usage is TRBJ1-1; no firm D call. CDR1 is LNHDA, CDR2 SQIVND, per germline (reference sequence). The CDR3 extends over 13 amino acids. V dropped 5 bases and J dropped 0 bases, with 7 bases sitting between them.

This sequence joins TRBV19 and TRBJ2-2, with D tentatively TRBD2 (6 bases). The CDR3 contains 16 residues. Germline loops: CDR1 LNHDA, CDR2 SQIVND (reference sequence). V lost 5 bases and J 5 bases, leaving 18 bases between the germline ends. Written as DNA, the CDR3 is TGTGCCAGTAGTGCGAGGACGCCTAGCGCTACCGGGGAGCTGTTTTTT. Its translation is CASSARTPSATGELFF.

The chain links TRBV6-1 to TRBJ1-1; D might be TRBD1 (6 bases). CDR3 size: 13 residues. The ends were cut back, 2 bases at V and 4 bases at J, with 8 bases in the middle. In germline, CDR1 is MNHNS, CDR2 SASEGT. The CDR3 reads CASSEQGITEAFF. The CDR3 coding sequence is TGTGCCAGCAGTGAACAGGGGATCACTGAAGCTTTCTTT.

The chain links TRBV19 to TRBJ2-6; 8 nucleotides line up with TRBD1. Germline loops: CDR1 LNHDA, CDR2 SQIVND (reference sequence). Trimming took 9 bases from V and 3 from J; bases not matched to a gene: 16. The CDR3 covers 18 residues. CDR3: CASGEGQGKGFGANVLTF. CDR3 coding DNA: TGTGCCAGCGGGGAAGGACAGGGTAAGGGATTTGGGGCCAACGTCCTGACTTTC.

V usage is TRBV13 and J usage is TRBJ1-4; D remains ambiguous. The CDR3 is 14 amino acids. Deletions cut 0 bases from V and 4 bases from J, with 6 bases between. CDR1 is PRHDT and CDR2 is FYEKMQ in the germline V gene (reference sequence). The CDR3 here is CASSLGRFNEKLFF. DNA for the CDR3: TGTGCCAGCAGCTTAGGGCGGTTTAATGAAAAACTGTTTTTT.

The chain is built from TRBV10-3 and TRBJ1-2; TRBD1 aligns across 9 bases. The junction had 9 bases not matched to a gene; V was cut back by 3 bases and J by 7 bases. The CDR3 sequence is 15 residues long. Germline CDR1 and CDR2: ENHRY and SYGVKD. The CDR3 loop is CAISDGRDRAFGYTF. The CDR3 DNA follows: TGTGCCATCAGTGACGGCCGGGACAGGGCTTTTGGCTACACCTTC.

The chain recombines TRBV29-1 with TRBJ1-2; D remains ambiguous. The CDR3 has 11 residues. Germline CDR1 SQVTM, CDR2 ANQGSEA. The V gene lost 4 bases and the J gene lost 8 bases, with 11 bases spanning the gap. CDR3 sequence: CSVAGVQGYTF. The CDR3 nucleotides read TGCAGCGTTGCCGGGGTGCAAGGCTACACCTTC.

This clone was picked up one time. This chain uses TRBV27 with TRBJ2-1; D gene uncertain. Trimming shortened V by 5 bases and J by 4 bases, and 3 bases separated the two germline ends. CDR1 is MNHEY, CDR2 SMNVEV, per germline (reference sequence). The length of the CDR3 is 11 residues. This CDR3 is CASSHYNEQFF. CDR3 DNA sequence: TGTGCCAGCAGTCATTACAATGAGCAGTTCTTC.

The chain carries TRBV18 and TRBJ2-5; 7 positions agree with TRBD1. The CDR3 has 15 amino acids. CDR1 and CDR2 (germline): KGHSH, LQKENI. Trimming removed 6 bases from V and 2 bases from J; junction bases left unmatched: 9. CDR3 sequence: CASSREQGLQETQYF. The CDR3 nucleotides are TGTGCCAGCTCTCGGGAACAGGGGTTACAAGAGACCCAGTACTTC.

The chain has TRBV19 and TRBJ1-1, with 12 bases lining up with TRBD1. Trimming at V came to 5 bases and at J to 2 bases, leaving 6 bases not matched to a gene. The CDR3 is 16 amino acids. CDR1 and CDR2 from the germline V gene are LNHDA and SQIVND (reference sequence). CDR3 coding DNA: TGTGCCAGTAGTCAACGGGGGACAGGGGGCAACACTGAAGCTTTCTTT. Protein: CASSQRGTGGNTEAFF.

This clone has a handful of counts. The CDR3 spells CASSNPGPQMNTEAFF. The CDR3 nucleotides read TGTGCCAGCAGCAACCCGGGTCCCCAAATGAACACTGAAGCTTTCTTT. The chain is built from TRBV7-8 and TRBJ1-1, with D hard to call. The CDR3 runs 16 residues. The germline V gene encodes CDR1 SGHVS and CDR2 FQNEAQ. V was trimmed by 5 bases and J by 0 bases, leaving 16 bases between them. Drawing the rest from reference TRBV7-8 and TRBJ1-1, the complete variable domain is GAGVSQSPRYKVAKRGQDVALRCDPISGHVSLFWYQQALGQGPEFLTYFQNEAQLDKSGLPSDRFFAERPEGSVSTLKIQRTQQEDSAVYLCASSNPGPQMNTEAFFGQGTRLTVV.

V and J are TRBV7-8 and TRBJ1-4; D unclear. The CDR3 length is 15 residues. V was clipped by 6 bases and J by 0 bases, with 11 bases between them. CDR1 and CDR2 from the germline V gene are SGHVS and FQNEAQ. Here the CDR3 reads CASSHSEATNEKLFF. The CDR3 DNA is TGTGCCAGCAGTCACTCAGAGGCAACTAATGAAAAACTGTTTTTT.

The chain has TRBV5-1 and TRBJ2-5; TRBD2 agrees at 10 bases. TRBJ2-7 explains the end of the DNA better; the J call may be wrong. Germline V lookup: CDR1 SGHRS, CDR2 YFSETQ. The CDR3 is 14 amino acids. CDR3 DNA: TGCGCCAGCAGCTGGAGCGGGGGGGCCAACGAGCAGTACTTC. It translates to CASSWSGGANEQYF.

The rearrangement links TRBV7-2 to TRBJ2-1; D is perhaps TRBD1 (5 bases). V lost 5 bases to trimming and J lost 1 base, with 18 bases between them. The CDR3 is made up of 17 amino acids. In germline, CDR1 is SGHTA, CDR2 FQGNSA. The CDR3 DNA is TGTGCCAGCAGCCACAGGATATCTTTCGGGTCCTACAATGAGCAGTTCTTC. Translation gives CASSHRISFGSYNEQFF. Looking up the rest from reference TRBV7-2 and TRBJ2-1 gives the full variable domain: GAGVSQSPSNKVTEKGKDVELRCDPISGHTALYWYRQSLGQGLEFLIYFQGNSAPDKSGLPSDRFSAERTGGSVSTLTIQRTQQEDSAVYLCASSHRISFGSYNEQFFGPGTRLTVL.

The rearrangement uses TRBV2 and TRBJ1-2, with TRBD1 matching over 8 bases. V dropped 7 bases and J dropped 0; count of bases not matched to a gene: 4. The germline gives CDR1 SNHLY, CDR2 FYNNEI. This CDR3 has 14 amino acids. The CDR3 region has the DNA TGTGCCAGCAATGGACAGGGAGCTAACTATGGCTACACCTTC. Amino acid sequence: CASNGQGANYGYTF.

The genes are TRBV2 and TRBJ1-1; D is undetermined. This CDR3 has 13 amino acids. The V and J ends lost 4 bases and 3 bases respectively, with 9 bases between them. Germline CDR1 reads SNHLY; CDR2 reads FYNNEI. CDR3: CASSVGSDTEAFF. CDR3 nucleotides: TGTGCCAGCAGTGTGGGTAGCGACACTGAAGCTTTCTTT.

The V and J genes are TRBV19 and TRBJ2-5; D unclear. Per the germline V gene, CDR1 is LNHDA and CDR2 is SQIVND (reference sequence). Trimming removed 3 bases from V and 1 base from J, with 15 bases in between. The CDR3 sequence is 16 residues long. The DNA for the CDR3 is TGTGCCAGTAGTATCGTCTCAGGATTGGGCCAAGAGACCCAGTACTTC. This sequence encodes CASSIVSGLGQETQYF.

The chain links TRBV6-4 to TRBJ1-5, with D maybe TRBD1 (5 bases). CDR1 MRHNA and CDR2 SNTAGT come from the germline V gene. The V end was cut by 8 bases, the J end by 4 bases, with 18 bases between. The CDR3 is 15 amino acids. CDR3 nucleotides: TGTGCCAGCCCCAGTGCCGGGCAGGGAAATCAGCCCCAGCATTTT. Its translation: CASPSAGQGNQPQHF.

This clone came up a few times. The chain carries TRBV29-1 and TRBJ1-1; 11 nucleotides align to TRBD1. The ends lost 7 bases at V and 2 bases at J; junction bases unmatched: 3. Germline lookup yields CDR1 SQVTM and CDR2 ANQGSEA. CDR3 length equals 13 residues. CDR3 region: CSAGTGGNTEAFF. The CDR3 DNA is TGCAGCGCTGGGACAGGGGGAAACACTGAAGCTTTCTTT.

CDR3 region: CASSVGDRQYNEQFF. CDR3 nucleotides: TGTGCCAGCAGCGTAGGGGACAGGCAGTACAATGAGCAGTTCTTC. The V gene is TRBV9, the J gene TRBJ2-1; 8 nucleotides align to TRBD1. This CDR3 is 15 amino acids long. V shed 0 bases, J shed 4 bases, and the junction held 3 bases outside the gene matches. Germline loops: CDR1 SGDLS, CDR2 YYNGEE.

The V gene is TRBV7-3, the J gene TRBJ1-1; D gene unclear. CDR3 length: 13 residues. The germline V gene encodes CDR1 SGHTA and CDR2 FQGTGA. V gave up 3 bases and J gave up 1 base, with 6 bases separating them. This chain's CDR3 is CASSLGENTEAFF. CDR3 sequence (DNA): TGTGCCAGCAGCTTGGGAGAGAACACTGAAGCTTTCTTT.

In this sample, this clone turned up once. The chain employs TRBV7-3 and TRBJ2-5; D is possibly TRBD2 (5 bases). CDR3 length equals 14 residues. Germline V gene data show CDR1 as SGHTA and CDR2 as FQGTGA. The V gene lost 0 bases and the J gene lost 4 bases, with 9 bases spanning the gap. The DNA for the CDR3 is TGTGCCAGCAGCTTAACAGGAGGTCTAGAGACCCAGTACTTC. This gives the protein CASSLTGGLETQYF.

V is TRBV19 and J is TRBJ1-2; 7 bases match TRBD1. There are 14 residues in the CDR3. Germline loops: CDR1 LNHDA, CDR2 SQIVND (reference sequence). The V segment lost 6 bases and the J segment 4 bases; nucleotides outside the gene matches: 8. CDR3 coding DNA: TGTGCCAGTAGAGATGACAGGGCTTCCTATGGCTACACCTTC. This codes for CASRDDRASYGYTF.

In DNA, the CDR3 is TGTGCCAGCAGCGACGGTCCGGGGGGCGGGGGCTACACCTTC. This gives the protein CASSDGPGGGGYTF. V and J are TRBV7-3 and TRBJ1-2, with D possibly being TRBD1 (6 bases). From germline, CDR1 is SGHTA and CDR2 FQGTGA. This CDR3 spans 14 amino acids. The V end was cut by 5 bases, the J end by 8 bases, with 18 bases between. Filled out from reference TRBV7-3 and TRBJ1-2, the complete variable domain reads GAGVSQTPSNKVTEKGKYVELRCDPISGHTALYWYRQSLGQGPEFLIYFQGTGAADDSGLPNDRFFAVRPEGSVSTLKIQRTERGDSAVYLCASSDGPGGGGYTFGSGTRLTVV.

The V gene is TRBV6-5, the J gene TRBJ1-2; D might be TRBD1 (6 bases). V was shortened by 2 bases and J by 6 bases, with 13 bases between the two germline ends. This CDR3 comprises 14 residues. Germline V CDR1 and CDR2: MNHEY, SVGAGI. CDR3 nucleotide sequence: TGTGCCAGCAGTTACGGGGGGGGCTTCGATGGCTACACCTTC. It specifies CASSYGGGFDGYTF.